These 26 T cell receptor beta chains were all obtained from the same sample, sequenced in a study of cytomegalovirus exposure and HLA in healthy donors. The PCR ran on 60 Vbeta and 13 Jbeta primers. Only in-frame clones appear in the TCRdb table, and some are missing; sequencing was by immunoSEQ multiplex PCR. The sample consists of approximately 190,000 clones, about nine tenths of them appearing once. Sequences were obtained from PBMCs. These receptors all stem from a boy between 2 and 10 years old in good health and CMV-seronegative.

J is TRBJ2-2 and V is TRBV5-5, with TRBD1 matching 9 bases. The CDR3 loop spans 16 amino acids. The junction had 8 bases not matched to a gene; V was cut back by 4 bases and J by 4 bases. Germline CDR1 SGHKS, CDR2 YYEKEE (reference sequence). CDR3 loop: CASSTGQGWGTGELFF. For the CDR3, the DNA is TGTGCCAGCAGCACAGGACAGGGGTGGGGCACCGGGGAGCTGTTTTTT.

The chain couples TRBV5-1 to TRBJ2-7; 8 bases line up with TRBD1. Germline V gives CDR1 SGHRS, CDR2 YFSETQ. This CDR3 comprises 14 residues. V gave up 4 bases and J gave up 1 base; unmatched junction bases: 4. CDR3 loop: CASSTRQGSYEQYF. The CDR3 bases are TGCGCCAGCAGCACCCGACAGGGGTCCTACGAGCAGTACTTC.

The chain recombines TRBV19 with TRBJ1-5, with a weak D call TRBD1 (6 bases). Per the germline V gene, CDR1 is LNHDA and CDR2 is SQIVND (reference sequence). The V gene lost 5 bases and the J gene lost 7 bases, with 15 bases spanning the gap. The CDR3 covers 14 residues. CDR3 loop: CASSVRDTGQPQHF. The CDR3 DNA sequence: TGTGCCAGTAGTGTCCGGGACACAGGGCAGCCCCAGCATTTT.

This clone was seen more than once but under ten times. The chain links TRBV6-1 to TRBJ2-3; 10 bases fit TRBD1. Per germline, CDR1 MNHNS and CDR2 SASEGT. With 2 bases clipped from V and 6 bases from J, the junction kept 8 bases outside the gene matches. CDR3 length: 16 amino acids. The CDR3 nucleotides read TGTGCCAGCAGTGAAAATCCGGGACAGGGGTCCGATACGCAGTATTTT. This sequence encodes CASSENPGQGSDTQYF.

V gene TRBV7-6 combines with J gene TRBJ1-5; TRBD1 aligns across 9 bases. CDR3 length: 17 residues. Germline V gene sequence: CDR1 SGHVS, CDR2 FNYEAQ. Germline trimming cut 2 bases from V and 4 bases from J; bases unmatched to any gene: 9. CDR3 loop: CASSLTGTGGDNQPQHF. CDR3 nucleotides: TGTGCCAGCAGCTTAACCGGTACAGGGGGCGATAATCAGCCCCAGCATTTT.

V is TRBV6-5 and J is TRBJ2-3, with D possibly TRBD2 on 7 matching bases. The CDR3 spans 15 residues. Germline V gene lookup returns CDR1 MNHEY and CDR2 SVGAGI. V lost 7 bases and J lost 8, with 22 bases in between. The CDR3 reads CASTRGGRVLGTQYF. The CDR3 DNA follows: TGTGCCAGCACTCGCGGGGGCCGGGTGTTGGGTACGCAGTATTTT.

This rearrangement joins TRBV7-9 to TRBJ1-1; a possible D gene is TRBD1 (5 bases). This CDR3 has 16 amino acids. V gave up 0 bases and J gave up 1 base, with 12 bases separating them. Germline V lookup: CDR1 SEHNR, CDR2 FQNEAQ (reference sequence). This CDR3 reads CASSLAHKGPNTEAFF. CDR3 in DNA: TGTGCCAGCAGCTTAGCGCATAAGGGGCCGAACACTGAAGCTTTCTTT.

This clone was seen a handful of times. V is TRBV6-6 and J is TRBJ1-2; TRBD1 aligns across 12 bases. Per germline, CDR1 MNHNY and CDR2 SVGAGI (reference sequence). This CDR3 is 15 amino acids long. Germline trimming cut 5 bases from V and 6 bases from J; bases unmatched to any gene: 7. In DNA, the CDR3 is TGTGCCAGCAGTAACAATCGGGACAGGGGGCATGGCTACACCTTC. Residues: CASSNNRDRGHGYTF.

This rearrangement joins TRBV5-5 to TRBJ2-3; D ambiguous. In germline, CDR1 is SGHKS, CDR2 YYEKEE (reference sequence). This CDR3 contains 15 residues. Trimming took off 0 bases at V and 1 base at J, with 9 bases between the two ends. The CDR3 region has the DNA TGTGCCAGCAGCTTGGGTCCCTCGGGCACAGATACGCAGTATTTT. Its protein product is CASSLGPSGTDTQYF.

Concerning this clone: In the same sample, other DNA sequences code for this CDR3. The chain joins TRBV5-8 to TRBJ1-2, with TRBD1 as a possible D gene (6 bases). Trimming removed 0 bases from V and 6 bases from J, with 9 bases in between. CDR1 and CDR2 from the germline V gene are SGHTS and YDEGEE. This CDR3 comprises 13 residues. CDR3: CASSLVQGNGYTF. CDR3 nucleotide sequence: TGTGCCAGCAGCTTGGTACAGGGTAATGGCTACACCTTC.

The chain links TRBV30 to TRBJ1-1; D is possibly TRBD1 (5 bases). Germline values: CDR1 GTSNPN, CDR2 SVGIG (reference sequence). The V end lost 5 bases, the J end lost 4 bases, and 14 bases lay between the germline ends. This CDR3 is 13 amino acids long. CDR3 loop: CAWRGLSGTEAFF. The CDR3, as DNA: TGTGCCTGGCGGGGGTTGTCGGGCACTGAAGCTTTCTTT.

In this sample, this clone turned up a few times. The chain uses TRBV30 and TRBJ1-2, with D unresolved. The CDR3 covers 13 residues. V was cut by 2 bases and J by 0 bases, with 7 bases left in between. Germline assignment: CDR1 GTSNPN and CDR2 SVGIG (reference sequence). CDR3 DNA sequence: TGTGCCTGGAGTCTTCAGGCTAACTATGGCTACACCTTC. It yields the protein CAWSLQANYGYTF.

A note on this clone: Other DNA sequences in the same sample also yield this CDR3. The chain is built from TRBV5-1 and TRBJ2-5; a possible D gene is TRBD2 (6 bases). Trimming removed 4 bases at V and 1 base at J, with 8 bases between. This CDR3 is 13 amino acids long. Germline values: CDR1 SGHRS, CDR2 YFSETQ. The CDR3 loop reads CASSPGVQETQYF. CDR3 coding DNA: TGCGCCAGCAGCCCGGGGGTCCAAGAGACCCAGTACTTC.

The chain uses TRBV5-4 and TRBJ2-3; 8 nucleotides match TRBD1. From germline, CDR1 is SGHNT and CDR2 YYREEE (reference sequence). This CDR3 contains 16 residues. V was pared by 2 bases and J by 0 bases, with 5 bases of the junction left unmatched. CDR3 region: CASSLGAGGSTDTQYF. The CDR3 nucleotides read TGTGCCAGCAGCTTAGGAGCAGGGGGCAGCACAGATACGCAGTATTTT.

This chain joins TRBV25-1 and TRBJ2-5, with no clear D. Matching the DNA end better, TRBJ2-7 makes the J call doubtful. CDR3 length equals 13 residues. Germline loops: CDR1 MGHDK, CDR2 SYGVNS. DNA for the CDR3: TGTGCCAGCAGTGAACCCAACCCCTACGAGCAGTACTTC. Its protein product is CASSEPNPYEQYF.

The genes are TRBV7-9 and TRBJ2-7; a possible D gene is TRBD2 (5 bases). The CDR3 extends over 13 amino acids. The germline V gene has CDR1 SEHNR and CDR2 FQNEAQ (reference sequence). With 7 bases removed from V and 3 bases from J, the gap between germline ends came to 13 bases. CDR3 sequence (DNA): TGTGCCAGCAACGACCTGGGGAGCTACGAGCAGTACTTC. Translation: CASNDLGSYEQYF.

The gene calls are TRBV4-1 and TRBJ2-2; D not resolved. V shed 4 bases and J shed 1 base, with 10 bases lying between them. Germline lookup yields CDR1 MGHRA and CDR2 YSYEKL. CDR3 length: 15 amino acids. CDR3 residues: CASSLGLGNTGELFF. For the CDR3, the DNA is TGCGCCAGCAGCCTCGGGTTAGGGAACACCGGGGAGCTGTTTTTT.

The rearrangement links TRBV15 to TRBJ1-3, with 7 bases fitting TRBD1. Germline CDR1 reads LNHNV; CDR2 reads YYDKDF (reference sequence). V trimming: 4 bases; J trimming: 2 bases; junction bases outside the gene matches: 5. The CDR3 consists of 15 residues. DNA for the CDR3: TGTGCCACCAGCACCCGGGACAGTGCTGGAAACACCATATATTTT. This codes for CATSTRDSAGNTIYF.

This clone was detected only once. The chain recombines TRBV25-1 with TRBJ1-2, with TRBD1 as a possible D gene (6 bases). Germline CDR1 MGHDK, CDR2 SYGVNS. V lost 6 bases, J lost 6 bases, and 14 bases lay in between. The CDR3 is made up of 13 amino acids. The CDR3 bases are TGTGCCAGCAGCCCCGGACAGAGGGATGGCTACACCTTC. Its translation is CASSPGQRDGYTF.

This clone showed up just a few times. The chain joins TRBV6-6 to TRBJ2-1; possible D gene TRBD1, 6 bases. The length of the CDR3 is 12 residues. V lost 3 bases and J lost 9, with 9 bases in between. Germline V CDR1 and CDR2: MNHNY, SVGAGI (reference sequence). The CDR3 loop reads CASSYTRGEQFF. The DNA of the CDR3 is TGTGCCAGCAGTTATACCAGGGGTGAGCAGTTCTTC.

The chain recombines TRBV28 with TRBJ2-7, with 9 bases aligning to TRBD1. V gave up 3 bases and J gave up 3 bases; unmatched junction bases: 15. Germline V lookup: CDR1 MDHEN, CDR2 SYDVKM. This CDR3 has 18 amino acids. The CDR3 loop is CASSFSRTGAKVLYEQYF. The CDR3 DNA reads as TGTGCCAGCAGTTTCTCGCGGACAGGGGCCAAAGTCCTCTACGAGCAGTACTTC.

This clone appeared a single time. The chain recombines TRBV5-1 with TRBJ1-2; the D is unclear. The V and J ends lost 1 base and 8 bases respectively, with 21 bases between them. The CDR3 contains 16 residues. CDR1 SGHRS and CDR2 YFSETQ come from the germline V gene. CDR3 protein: CASSLISGYSEEGYTF. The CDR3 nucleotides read TGCGCCAGCAGCTTGATATCGGGCTATTCGGAGGAGGGCTACACCTTC.

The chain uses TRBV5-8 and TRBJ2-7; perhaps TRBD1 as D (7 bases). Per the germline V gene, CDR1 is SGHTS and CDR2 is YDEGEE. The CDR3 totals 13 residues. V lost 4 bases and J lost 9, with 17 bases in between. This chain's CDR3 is CASSLGQGGRQYF. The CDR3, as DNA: TGTGCCAGCAGCCTGGGTCAGGGGGGACGGCAGTACTTC. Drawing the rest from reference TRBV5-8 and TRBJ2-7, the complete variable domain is EAGVTQSPTHLIKTRGQQATLRCSPISGHTSVYWYQQALGLGLQFLLWYDEGEERNRGNFPPRFSGRQFPNYSSELNVNALELEDSALYLCASSLGQGGRQYFGPGTRLTVT.

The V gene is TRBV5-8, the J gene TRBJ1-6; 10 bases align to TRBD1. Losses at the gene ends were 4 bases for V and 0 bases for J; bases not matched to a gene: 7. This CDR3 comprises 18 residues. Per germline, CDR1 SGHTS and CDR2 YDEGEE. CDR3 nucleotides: TGTGCCAGCAGCCCCAGGACAGGGGGGAGCTCCTATAATTCACCCCTCCACTTT. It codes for CASSPRTGGSSYNSPLHF.

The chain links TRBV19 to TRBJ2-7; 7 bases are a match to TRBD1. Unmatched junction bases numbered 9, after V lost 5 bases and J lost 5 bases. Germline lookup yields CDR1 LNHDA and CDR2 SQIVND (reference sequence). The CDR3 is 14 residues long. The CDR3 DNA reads TGTGCCAGTAGTCTCCGACAGGGTTCCCACGAGCAGTACTTC. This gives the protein CASSLRQGSHEQYF.

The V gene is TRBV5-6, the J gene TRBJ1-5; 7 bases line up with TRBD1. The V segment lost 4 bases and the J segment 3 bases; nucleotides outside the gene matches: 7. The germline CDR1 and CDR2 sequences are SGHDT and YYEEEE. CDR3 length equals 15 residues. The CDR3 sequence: CASSPNDRVNQPQHF. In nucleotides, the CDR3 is TGTGCCAGCAGCCCTAATGACAGGGTCAATCAGCCCCAGCATTTT.